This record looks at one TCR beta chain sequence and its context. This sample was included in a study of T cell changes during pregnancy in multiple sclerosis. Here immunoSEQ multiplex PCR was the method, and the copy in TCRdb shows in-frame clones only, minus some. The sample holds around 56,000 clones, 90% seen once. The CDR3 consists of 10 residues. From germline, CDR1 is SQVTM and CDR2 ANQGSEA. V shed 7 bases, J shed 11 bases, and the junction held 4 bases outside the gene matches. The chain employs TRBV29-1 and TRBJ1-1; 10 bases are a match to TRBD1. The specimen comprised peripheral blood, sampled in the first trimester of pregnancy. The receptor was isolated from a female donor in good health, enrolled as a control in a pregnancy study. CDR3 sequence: CSGQGARAFF. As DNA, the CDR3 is TGCAGCGGACAGGGGGCGCGGGCTTTCTTT.